A selection of T cell receptor beta chains follows, all from one sample in a study of cytomegalovirus exposure and HLA in healthy donors. The protocol was immunoSEQ multiplex PCR, while the TCRdb copy is restricted to in-frame clones and leaves out a portion. The sample gives about 67,000 clones, 55% to 80% of which show up once; about 1.9% is in the top ten. The source material was PBMCs. These receptors all stem from a woman aged 25 to 39 in good health and CMV-seronegative. The CDR3 runs from the conserved cysteine through the conserved F or W. D genes are given only for firm matches. Rows give clone size only sometimes, using once, few, many, or a class for an expanded clone.

V gene,D gene,clone size,J gene,CDR3 protein,CDR3 DNA
TRBV29-1,TRBD1,once,TRBJ1-3,CSVTGTGGSGNTIYF,TGCAGCGTCACCGGGACAGGGGGCTCTGGAAACACCATATATTTT
TRBV11-2,TRBD2,NA,TRBJ2-5,CASSPGTSAIQETQYF,TGTGCCAGCAGCCCTGGGACTAGCGCCATCCAAGAGACCCAGTACTTC
TRBV14,NA,NA,TRBJ1-6,CASSQDRVINSPLHF,TGTGCCAGCAGCCAAGACCGGGTTATTAATTCACCCCTCCACTTT
TRBV27,TRBD1,NA,TRBJ1-5,CASRTRQGGQPQHF,TGTGCCAGCAGGACACGACAGGGGGGCCAGCCCCAGCATTTT
TRBV7-2,NA,NA,TRBJ2-1,CASSSTDYNEQFF,TGTGCCAGCAGCTCGACAGATTACAATGAGCAGTTCTTC
TRBV2,TRBD1,NA,TRBJ2-4,CASMGQGATKNIQYF,TGTGCCAGCATGGGGCAGGGGGCAACCAAAAACATTCAGTACTTC
TRBV7-2,NA,few,TRBJ1-1,CASTSGGWATEAFF,TGTGCCAGCACCTCGGGGGGTTGGGCCACTGAAGCTTTCTTT
TRBV27,NA,few,TRBJ1-4,CASRETGTGEKLFF,TGTGCCAGCAGGGAGACCGGGACTGGAGAAAAACTGTTTTTT
TRBV4-1,NA,NA,TRBJ2-5,CASSQPGDETQYF,TGCGCCAGCAGCCAACCAGGGGACGAGACCCAGTACTTC
TRBV19,TRBD1,NA,TRBJ2-7,CASSDRTGSTYEQYF,TGTGCCAGTAGTGACCGGACAGGTAGTACCTACGAGCAGTACTTC
TRBV7-3,TRBD2,NA,TRBJ2-2,CASSSLAGDTGELFF,TGTGCCAGCAGCTCCCTAGCGGGGGACACCGGGGAGCTGTTTTTT
TRBV6-5,NA,NA,TRBJ1-2,CASSYSVAQFGYGYTF,TGTGCCAGCAGTTACTCGGTAGCTCAGTTCGGCTATGGCTACACCTTC
TRBV5-6,TRBD2,NA,TRBJ2-1,CASSRPLAGDNEQFF,TGTGCCAGCAGCCGACCCCTGGCGGGGGACAATGAGCAGTTCTTC
TRBV5-5,NA,NA,TRBJ1-6,CASSFLSRGDSPLHF,TGTGCCAGCAGCTTCCTCTCTCGGGGGGATTCACCCCTCCACTTT
TRBV19,NA,NA,TRBJ1-6,CASSAGKGDNSPLHF,TGTGCCAGTAGCGCCGGGAAGGGGGATAATTCACCCCTCCACTTT
TRBV6-5,NA,NA,TRBJ2-1,CASSVRGRADEQFF,TGTGCCAGCAGTGTAAGAGGCAGGGCGGATGAGCAGTTCTTC
TRBV7-6,NA,few,TRBJ2-5,CASSSLIPGGRGETQYF,TGTGCCAGCAGCTCCCTAATACCGGGGGGCCGCGGAGAGACCCAGTACTTC
TRBV18,NA,NA,TRBJ2-7,CASSPGQTADYEQYF,TGTGCCAGCTCACCAGGACAGACTGCGGACTACGAGCAGTACTTC
TRBV7-3,NA,NA,TRBJ1-1,CASSLGPSGGGTEAFF,TGTGCCAGCAGCTTAGGTCCTTCTGGGGGAGGCACTGAAGCTTTCTTT
TRBV21-1,NA,NA,TRBJ2-3,CASSARATDTQYF,TGTGCCAGCAGTGCCAGGGCCACAGATACGCAGTATTTT
TRBV19,NA,NA,TRBJ1-3,CASSTTGRGNTIYF,TGTGCCAGTAGTACCACGGGGAGAGGAAACACCATATATTTT
TRBV9,TRBD1,NA,TRBJ1-2,CASSPGTGQYGYTF,TGTGCCAGCAGCCCAGGGACAGGGCAGTATGGCTACACCTTC
TRBV13,NA,NA,TRBJ1-2,CASSFSFDSPPNYGYTF,TGTGCCAGCAGCTTTTCCTTCGACAGCCCACCTAACTATGGCTACACCTTC
TRBV7-8,NA,NA,TRBJ1-3,CASSLNRGGPGNTIYF,TGTGCCAGCAGCTTAAATCGCGGGGGGCCTGGAAACACCATATATTTT
TRBV15,NA,NA,TRBJ2-7,CATSRDTIKGREQYF,TGTGCCACCAGCAGAGATACGATAAAGGGGCGCGAGCAGTACTTC
TRBV5-1,TRBD1,NA,TRBJ1-5,CASRSGTDSNQPQHF,TGCGCCAGCAGGTCCGGGACAGATAGCAATCAGCCCCAGCATTTT
TRBV5-6,NA,medium-sized,TRBJ1-1,CASSSGGGGLAVTEAFF,TGTGCCAGCAGCTCGGGAGGGGGGGGCTTGGCGGTCACTGAAGCTTTCTTT